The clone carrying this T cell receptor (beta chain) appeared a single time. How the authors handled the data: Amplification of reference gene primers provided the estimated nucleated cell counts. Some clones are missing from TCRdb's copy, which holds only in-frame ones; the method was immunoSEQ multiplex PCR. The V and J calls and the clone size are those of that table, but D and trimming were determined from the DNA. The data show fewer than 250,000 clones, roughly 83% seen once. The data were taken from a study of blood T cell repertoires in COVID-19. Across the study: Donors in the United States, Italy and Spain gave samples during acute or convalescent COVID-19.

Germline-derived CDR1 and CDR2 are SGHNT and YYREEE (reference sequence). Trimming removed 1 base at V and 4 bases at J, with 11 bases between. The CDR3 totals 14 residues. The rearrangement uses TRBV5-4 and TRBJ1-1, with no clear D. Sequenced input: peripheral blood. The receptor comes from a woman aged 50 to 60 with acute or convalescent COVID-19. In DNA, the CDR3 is TGTGCCAGCAGCTTGTTCAGCGCCAGCACTGAAGCTTTCTTT. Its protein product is CASSLFSASTEAFF. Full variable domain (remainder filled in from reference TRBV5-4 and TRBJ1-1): ETGVTQSPTHLIKTRGQQVTLRCSSQSGHNTVSWYQQALGQGPQFIFQYYREEENGRGNFPPRFSGLQFPNYSSELNVNALELDDSALYLCASSLFSASTEAFFGQGTRLTVV.